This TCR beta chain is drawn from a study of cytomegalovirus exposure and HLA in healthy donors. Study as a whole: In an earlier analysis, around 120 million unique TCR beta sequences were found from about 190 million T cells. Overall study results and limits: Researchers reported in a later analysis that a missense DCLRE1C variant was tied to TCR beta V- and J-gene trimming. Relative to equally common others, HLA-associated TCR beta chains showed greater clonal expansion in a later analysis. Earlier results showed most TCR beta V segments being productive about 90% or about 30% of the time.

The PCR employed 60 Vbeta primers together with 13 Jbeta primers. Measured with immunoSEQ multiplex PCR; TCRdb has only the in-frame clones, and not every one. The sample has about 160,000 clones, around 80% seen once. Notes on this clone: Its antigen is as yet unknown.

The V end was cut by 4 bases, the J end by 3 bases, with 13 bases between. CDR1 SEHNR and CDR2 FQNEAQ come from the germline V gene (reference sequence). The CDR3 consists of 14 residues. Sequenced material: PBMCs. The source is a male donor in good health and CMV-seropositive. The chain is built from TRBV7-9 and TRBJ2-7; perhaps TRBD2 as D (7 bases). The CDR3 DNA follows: TGTGCCAGCAGCTATGGGGGGGGCAGCTACGAGCAGTACTTC. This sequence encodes CASSYGGGSYEQYF.